The 4 T cell receptor beta chains below come from one sample, sequenced in a study of blood T cell repertoires in COVID-19. Data came from immunoSEQ multiplex PCR; TCRdb stores just in-frame clones and leaves some out. This table has almost 200,000 clones, about 82% appearing once. Input material: peripheral blood. The receptor set was obtained from a man between 60 and 75 years old with COVID-19, enrolled during active disease.

The V call is TRBV18, the J call TRBJ1-1, with D maybe TRBD1 (6 bases). The CDR3 spans 13 residues. V was trimmed by 2 bases and J by 4 bases, leaving 8 bases between them. Germline CDR1 and CDR2: KGHSH and LQKENI. CDR3 nucleotides: TGTGCCAGCTCACCAAACAGGGTCACTGAAGCTTTCTTT. This encodes CASSPNRVTEAFF.

This clone has only one observation. This rearrangement joins TRBV4-1 to TRBJ2-7, with 7 bases fitting TRBD1. The V segment lost 5 bases and the J segment 3 bases; nucleotides outside the gene matches: 7. This CDR3 contains 14 residues. Germline CDR1 and CDR2: MGHRA and YSYEKL. The CDR3, as DNA: TGCGCCAGCAGCTACGGGACAGATAACTACGAGCAGTACTTC. Protein product: CASSYGTDNYEQYF.

The chain employs TRBV5-1 and TRBJ2-3, with D possibly being TRBD1 (5 bases). Trimming removed 6 bases from V and 0 bases from J, with 14 bases in between. The CDR3 spans 15 residues. Germline CDR1 SGHRS, CDR2 YFSETQ. This CDR3 reads CASTLTGHSTDTQYF. CDR3 coding DNA: TGCGCCAGCACCCTCACTGGACACAGCACAGATACGCAGTATTTT.

The J gene is TRBJ1-2, the V gene TRBV9, with D possibly TRBD1 on 6 matching bases. V lost 3 bases and J lost 8, with 17 bases in between. This CDR3 spans 14 amino acids. CDR1 is SGDLS and CDR2 is YYNGEE in the germline V gene. CDR3 in amino acids: CASSGPGHMGGYTF. The CDR3 DNA is TGTGCCAGCAGCGGACCGGGACACATGGGAGGCTACACCTTC.